This T cell receptor beta chain derives from a study of blood T cell repertoires in COVID-19. Looking at the study overall: Both acute and convalescent COVID-19 samples were obtained from the United States, Italy and Spain.

The V end was cut by 3 bases, the J end by 1 base, with 8 bases between. The length of the CDR3 is 14 residues. Germline values: CDR1 SGDLS, CDR2 YYNGEE. This clone has only one observation. In the authors' workflow: Estimation of nucleated cell counts was performed using reference gene primer amplification. TCRdb keeps only in-frame clones here, not all; method: immunoSEQ multiplex PCR. D and trimming were read from the DNA, whereas the V and J calls and clone size are those reported in that table. The table shows about 310,000 clones, with 80% to 90% occurring only once. In terms of age and location, participants ranged from roughly 18 to 90 years and lived in about 25 US areas. Resolution of symptoms, clearance, or two negative PCRs was present in recovered Cohort 3 donors.

The origin of this receptor is a woman between 18 and 30 years old who had recovered from COVID-19. Material: PBMCs or T cells enriched from blood (not recorded which). The rearrangement joins TRBV9 to TRBJ1-5; D is unclear. The CDR3 bases are TGTGCCAGCAGCGGCGGCGACAGCAATCAGCCCCAGCATTTT. It translates to CASSGGDSNQPQHF.